This T cell receptor beta chain was captured by sequencing in a study of CD8 T cells in Susac syndrome. With random hexamers, roughly 0.45 to 1 ug RNA was reverse transcribed. TCRdb itself ran the immunoSEQ multiplex PCR reads through MiXCR, one entry per CDR3 protein. The data show 70,000 to 95,000 distinct CDR3 sequences, with nearly 95% seen just once and about 0.99% held by the top ten. Germline V lookup: CDR1 SNHLY, CDR2 FYNNEI. The CDR3 consists of 15 residues. V shed 6 bases and J 5 bases; nucleotides not matched to a gene: 11. V is TRBV2 and J is TRBJ2-3; 7 bases map to TRBD1. The source of this sequence is a human donor with Susac syndrome. Sequencing was carried out using CD8+ T cells from PBMCs. CDR3 bases: TGTGCCAGCAGCCTCGACAGGGCTCCTGAAGATACGCAGTATTTT. Residues: CASSLDRAPEDTQYF.